A single sample is the source of the 4 T cell receptor beta chains below, sequenced in a study of CD8+ T cells in alopecia areata. Sequencing used cDNA as its template, made by extracting RNA and reverse transcribing it. TCRdb's copy holds only in-frame clones and misses some; the assay was immunoSEQ multiplex PCR. This repertoire shows 98,000 or so clones, 59% found once; its top ten account for 20% to 25%. The specimen was CD8+ T cells sorted from blood. The receptors come from a human donor in good health.

This clone came up a few times. The CDR3 protein is CASSFFGSETQYF. The CDR3, as DNA: TGTGCCAGCAGTTTCTTCGGGTCCGAGACCCAGTACTTC. The chain combines TRBV27 with TRBJ2-5; D remains unclear. V was cut by 3 bases and J by 5 bases, with 10 bases left in between. Germline-derived CDR1 and CDR2 are MNHEY and SMNVEV (reference sequence). CDR3 length equals 13 residues.

The V gene is TRBV5-6, the J gene TRBJ2-7; 12 nucleotides line up with TRBD1. The germline V gene has CDR1 SGHDT and CDR2 YYEEEE. The CDR3 totals 17 residues. After removal of 4 bases from V and 1 base from J, the junction contained 9 bases not matched to a gene. The CDR3 protein is CASSAGTGGAESYEQYF. For the CDR3, the DNA is TGTGCCAGCAGCGCCGGGACAGGGGGCGCCGAGTCCTACGAGCAGTACTTC.

The chain combines TRBV14 with TRBJ2-7; D remains ambiguous. The CDR3 extends over 12 amino acids. Germline V gene lookup returns CDR1 SGHDN and CDR2 FVKESK. Trimming removed 1 base at V and 5 bases at J, with 6 bases between. CDR3 sequence reads: CASSQGPNEQYF. DNA for the CDR3: TGTGCCAGCAGCCAAGGACCCAACGAGCAGTACTTC.

This chain joins TRBV6-5 and TRBJ2-7; D possibly corresponds to TRBD1 (5 bases). The V and J ends lost 4 bases and 3 bases respectively, with 13 bases between them. The CDR3 runs to 14 residues. The germline V gene encodes CDR1 MNHEY and CDR2 SVGAGI. The CDR3 region is CASSSSGRSYEQYF. CDR3 DNA: TGTGCCAGCAGTTCGTCAGGGCGAAGCTACGAGCAGTACTTC.